Listed below are T cell receptor beta chains from one sample, sequenced in a study of T cells expressing NK-cell markers. TCRdb reprocessed the 5' RACE reads and stores each CDR3 protein as one record, lacking DNA. Recorded for this sample: hundreds of thousands of distinct CDR3 sequences. The specimen sequenced was blood T cells: a sorted CD56 or NKG2C T cell subset, CD4+ or CD8+ T cells, or bulk PBMC T cells (not recorded which). The origin of the receptors is a man between 18 and 29 years old in good health. Both conserved end residues are part of each CDR3. Fields, in order: CDR3 protein, J gene, V gene.

CDR3: CASSVELHNEQFF; J: TRBJ2-1; V: TRBV12-3/TRBV12-4
CDR3: CASRPQGSSYEQYF; J: TRBJ2-7; V: TRBV28
CDR3: CASSPGLAVEQYF; J: TRBJ2-7; V: TRBV12-3/TRBV12-4
CDR3: CASSHLQGGHEQFF; J: TRBJ2-1; V: TRBV27
CDR3: CASSGTSGLEQFF; J: TRBJ2-1; V: TRBV5-1
CDR3: CASSQSLAGVTTGELFF; J: TRBJ2-2; V: TRBV7-2
CDR3: CASSSLPVGVTSGNTIYF; J: TRBJ1-3; V: TRBV6-2/TRBV6-3
CDR3: CASSQRDVSDTQYF; J: TRBJ2-3; V: TRBV5-1
CDR3: CSAYPRDRAYNEQFF; J: TRBJ2-1; V: TRBV20-1
CDR3: CASSLRTSGIDEQYF; J: TRBJ2-7; V: TRBV7-6
CDR3: CSARREGPLEETQYF; J: TRBJ2-5; V: TRBV20-1
CDR3: CASSIQGTPTDTQYF; J: TRBJ2-3; V: TRBV2
CDR3: CSARRERVLEYF; J: TRBJ2-3; V: TRBV20-1
CDR3: CASSRAYGRQPQHF; J: TRBJ1-5; V: TRBV12-3/TRBV12-4
CDR3: CASSQTGGPGELFF; J: TRBJ2-2; V: TRBV7-6
CDR3: CASSYMGQSSYNEQFF; J: TRBJ2-1; V: TRBV6-5
CDR3: CASAGVWTGELFF; J: TRBJ2-2; V: TRBV27
CDR3: CSVRVVADPYGYTF; J: TRBJ1-2; V: TRBV29-1
CDR3: CASSHTRDTAYEQYF; J: TRBJ2-7; V: TRBV3-1
CDR3: CASSLGPTGGKETQYF; J: TRBJ2-5; V: TRBV5-6
CDR3: CSARAQQRYNEQFF; J: TRBJ2-1; V: TRBV20-1
CDR3: CASSFAESETQYF; J: TRBJ2-5; V: TRBV5-1
CDR3: CASSATSETQYF; J: TRBJ2-5; V: TRBV7-3
CDR3: CAWSVQRETQYF; J: TRBJ2-5; V: TRBV30
CDR3: CASSLLVLAGSRSDTQYF; J: TRBJ2-3; V: TRBV12-3/TRBV12-4
CDR3: CASNPRGGGNTIYF; J: TRBJ1-3; V: TRBV12-3/TRBV12-4
CDR3: CATSDLGHRVSEQFF; J: TRBJ2-1; V: TRBV24-1
CDR3: CASSQEGSLNEQFF; J: TRBJ2-1; V: TRBV3-1